This T cell receptor beta chain was found in a study of blood T cell repertoires in COVID-19. As for the study in general: COVID-19 samples, acute and convalescent, were from the United States, Italy and Spain. In each case, the material was cDNA or gDNA derived from T cells, B-cell-depleted T cells, or PBMCs.

V lost 3 bases to trimming and J lost 2 bases, with 18 bases between them. Germline V gene sequence: CDR1 MGHRA, CDR2 YSYEKL. The CDR3 runs 17 residues. Per the original data handling: For nucleated cells, counts were estimated from reference gene primer amplification. Clones were read by immunoSEQ multiplex PCR, and TCRdb kept only the in-frame ones, dropping some. V and J calls and clone size are given by that table; D and trimming were obtained from the DNA. Among 80,000 or so clones listed, about 80% were seen once. The gene calls are TRBV4-1 and TRBJ2-3; the D gene is possibly TRBD1 (7 bases). This clonotype originated in a man aged 45-60 years with active or convalescent COVID-19. The material sequenced was peripheral blood. The CDR3 loop is CASSQGGWGQYTDTQYF. Here the CDR3 DNA reads TGCGCCAGCAGCCAGGGAGGCTGGGGACAGTACACAGATACGCAGTATTTT.